This record covers a single TCR beta chain. Its antigen is unidentified. Use of 60 Vbeta and 13 Jbeta primers characterized the PCR. Clones were read by immunoSEQ multiplex PCR, and TCRdb kept only the in-frame ones, dropping some. The sample has about 130,000 clones; 65% to 90% are singletons. These data come from a study of cytomegalovirus exposure and HLA in healthy donors. Study in general: Among the 300 to 500 donors who were genotyped, about 80% fell in the genetic ancestry cluster that is associated with self-reported Caucasian donors. Whole-study findings and limits: Presence/absence analyses supposed approximately even sequencing depth among donors. There was a cluster of highly shared sequence variants that was likely a sequencing artifact. Reportedly, a later analysis found an Asian-associated ancestry cluster had fewer N-insertions than the approximately 700-donor mean.

The V gene's germline CDR1 is MNHEY and CDR2 SMNVEV (reference sequence). V lost 2 bases to trimming and J lost 4 bases; unmatched junction nucleotides: 4. This CDR3 has 15 residues. The rearrangement joins TRBV27 to TRBJ2-1; 8 nucleotides match TRBD2. The sample consisted of PBMCs. This receptor was identified in a woman younger than 35 in good health and CMV-seropositive. CDR3 sequence: CASSLGGGPYNEQFF. DNA for the CDR3: TGTGCCAGCAGTTTAGGCGGGGGGCCTTACAATGAGCAGTTCTTC.